Below are 8 T cell receptor beta chains sequenced from a single sample in a study of cytomegalovirus exposure and HLA in healthy donors. The primer mix had 60 Vbeta and 13 Jbeta primers. Profiled with immunoSEQ multiplex PCR; TCRdb holds only in-frame clones, not every one. Of about 97,000 clones detected, about three quarters appear once; the ten largest clones hold roughly 3.6%. Source material: PBMCs. These receptors all stem from a man aged 40-49 years in good health and CMV-seronegative.

The chain recombines TRBV10-3 with TRBJ1-3; TRBD1 agrees at 9 bases. CDR3 size: 17 residues. Germline loops: CDR1 ENHRY, CDR2 SYGVKD. V lost 2 bases and J lost 0; bases outside the gene matches: 5. The CDR3 is CAISEPPGQGSGNTIYF. The DNA of the CDR3 is TGTGCCATCAGTGAGCCACCGGGACAGGGCTCTGGAAACACCATATATTTT.

This clone came up once. The V and J genes are TRBV20-1 and TRBJ1-5; D remains unclear. The CDR3 sequence is 11 residues long. The V gene lost 4 bases and the J gene lost 2 bases, with 3 bases spanning the gap. Germline lookup yields CDR1 DFQATT and CDR2 SNEGSKA (reference sequence). The CDR3 nucleotides are TGCAGTGCTACGGGCAATCAGCCCCAGCATTTT. Translating it yields CSATGNQPQHF.

The genes are TRBV10-3 and TRBJ1-2; 7 positions agree with TRBD1. Germline V gene sequence: CDR1 ENHRY, CDR2 SYGVKD. The CDR3 is 15 residues long. Trimming cost V 0 bases and J 4 bases; bases outside gene matches: 5. The CDR3 coding sequence is TGTGCCATCAGTGAGTCTAAGGGGGCCTTCTATGGCTACACCTTC. Protein product: CAISESKGAFYGYTF.

The chain carries TRBV5-1 and TRBJ1-6; TRBD1 is a possible D gene (6 bases). The germline V gene encodes CDR1 SGHRS and CDR2 YFSETQ. Trimming shortened V by 2 bases and J by 9 bases, and 21 bases separated the two germline ends. This CDR3 is built from 17 residues. The CDR3 loop reads CASSLNTGSYDASPLHF. Written as DNA, the CDR3 is TGCGCCAGCAGCTTAAACACAGGGTCCTATGACGCTTCACCCCTCCACTTT.

V is TRBV2 and J is TRBJ2-3; 10 bases agree with TRBD2. CDR1 is SNHLY, CDR2 FYNNEI, per germline. The CDR3 has 15 residues. V trimming: 6 bases; J trimming: 2 bases; junction bases outside the gene matches: 5. The CDR3 DNA sequence: TGTGCCAGCAGCCCACTAGCGGGGATCACAGATACGCAGTATTTT. This encodes CASSPLAGITDTQYF. The variable domain in full, with the rest retrieved from reference TRBV2 and TRBJ2-3, is EPEVTQTPSHQVTQMGQEVILRCVPISNHLYFYWYRQILGQKVEFLVSFYNNEISEKSEIFDDQFSVERPDGSNFTLKIRSTKLEDSAMYFCASSPLAGITDTQYFGPGTRLTVL.

The J gene is TRBJ2-7, the V gene TRBV11-3; 8 bases map to TRBD2. V gave up 5 bases and J gave up 5 bases; unmatched junction bases: 5. Per germline, CDR1 SGHNT and CDR2 YENEEA. The CDR3 spans 13 residues. CDR3 loop: CASSSGGRDEQYF. Written as DNA, the CDR3 is TGTGCCAGCAGCAGCGGGGGCAGGGACGAGCAGTACTTC.

The chain has TRBV6-1 and TRBJ1-2; D not resolved. Germline loops: CDR1 MNHNS, CDR2 SASEGT. CDR3 length equals 12 residues. V was cut by 5 bases and J by 8 bases, with 12 bases left in between. CDR3 in amino acids: CASSYTLFGYTF. For the CDR3, the DNA is TGTGCCAGCAGTTATACTCTCTTCGGCTACACCTTC.

This clone showed up just a few times. The genes are TRBV5-4 and TRBJ2-5; 9 bases are a match to TRBD1. Germline V gives CDR1 SGHNT, CDR2 YYREEE (reference sequence). This CDR3 has 13 residues. V shed 4 bases, J shed 5 bases, and the junction held 3 bases outside the gene matches. CDR3 DNA: TGTGCCAGCAGCCGCGACAGGGGGGAGACCCAGTACTTC. Its protein is CASSRDRGETQYF.